The 26 T cell receptor beta chains in this list originate from one sample, sequenced in a study of T cell responses to AZD1222 COVID-19 vaccine (dated by TCRdb to about 2021). The time point label of this sample denotes: baseline before first vaccination. The library was prepared using the immunoSEQ multiplex PCR assay. This immuneACCESS table, as held by TCRdb, lists in-frame sequences with V and J called but not all clones. Of the missing ones, under half trace to an unresolved V gene in checked studies; the others have no known cause. Here the sample has 90,000 to 130,000 clones; less than 95% occur a single time. Under 10% of the sample is taken by the ten largest. The source material was peripheral blood, sampled on day 0 of AZD1222 vaccination. The receptors were sampled from an adult in good health.

The V gene is TRBV10-3, the J gene TRBJ1-5; TRBD1 agrees at 7 bases. Trimming cost V 3 bases and J 6 bases; bases outside gene matches: 5. The CDR3 loop spans 14 amino acids. Germline lookup yields CDR1 ENHRY and CDR2 SYGVKD. CDR3 nucleotides: TGTGCCATCAGTGACGGGACAGTGGCTCAGCCCCAGCATTTT. It is translated as CAISDGTVAQPQHF.

The chain joins TRBV28 to TRBJ1-5, with 7 bases lining up with TRBD1. V lost 6 bases and J lost 4; bases outside the gene matches: 18. The germline gives CDR1 MDHEN, CDR2 SYDVKM. CDR3 length: 18 residues. The CDR3 is CASSPENSGTVFNQPQHF. In DNA form, the CDR3 reads TGTGCCAGCAGCCCCGAGAATTCCGGGACAGTTTTTAATCAGCCCCAGCATTTT.

The chain is built from TRBV5-1 and TRBJ1-2; perhaps TRBD1 as D (6 bases). The CDR3 loop spans 13 amino acids. The germline V gene has CDR1 SGHRS and CDR2 YFSETQ. V was shortened by 0 bases and J by 6 bases, with 9 bases between the two germline ends. The CDR3 sequence: CASSLVGGNGYTF. CDR3 DNA sequence: TGCGCCAGCAGCTTGGTAGGGGGTAATGGCTACACCTTC.

The chain carries TRBV2 and TRBJ1-2; TRBD1 is a possible D gene (6 bases). V lost 5 bases, J lost 8 bases, and 27 bases lay in between. CDR1 and CDR2 (germline): SNHLY, FYNNEI. The CDR3 sequence is 17 residues long. CDR3 sequence reads: CASSRGAGITGAFGYTF. CDR3 coding DNA: TGTGCCAGCAGTAGAGGGGCAGGCATTACGGGGGCCTTCGGCTACACCTTC. Full variable domain (outside the CDR3, taken from reference TRBV2 and TRBJ1-2): EPEVTQTPSHQVTQMGQEVILRCVPISNHLYFYWYRQILGQKVEFLVSFYNNEISEKSEIFDDQFSVERPDGSNFTLKIRSTKLEDSAMYFCASSRGAGITGAFGYTFGSGTRLTVV.

The CDR3 nucleotides are TGTGCCAGCAGCTTAGTAGTTCAAGAGACCCAGTACTTC. Translating it yields CASSLVVQETQYF. V usage is TRBV7-2 and J usage is TRBJ2-5; D uncertain. CDR3 length equals 13 residues. The V end lost 1 base, the J end lost 2 bases, and 5 bases lay between the germline ends. Germline-derived CDR1 and CDR2 are SGHTA and FQGNSA.

The chain carries TRBV30 and TRBJ2-1; 9 bases are shared with TRBD2. The CDR3 loop spans 15 amino acids. V shed 3 bases, J shed 0 bases, and the junction held 3 bases outside the gene matches. Germline V lookup: CDR1 GTSNPN, CDR2 SVGIG (reference sequence). CDR3: CAWRLAGSSYNEQFF. The CDR3 nucleotides are TGTGCCTGGAGGCTAGCGGGGAGCTCCTACAATGAGCAGTTCTTC.

The J gene is TRBJ1-1, the V gene TRBV19; 7 bases map to TRBD1. Trimming cost V 2 bases and J 0 bases; bases outside gene matches: 6. Germline loops: CDR1 LNHDA, CDR2 SQIVND (reference sequence). The CDR3 consists of 16 residues. This chain's CDR3 is CASSIPRTGVNTEAFF. The CDR3 DNA follows: TGTGCCAGTAGTATACCGCGGACAGGAGTGAACACTGAAGCTTTCTTT.

The gene calls are TRBV3-1 (or the pseudogene TRBV3-2) and TRBJ1-6; possible D gene TRBD1, 6 bases. Between the trimmed V and J ends, which lost 3 bases and 3 bases, there was a span of 12 bases. CDR3 length: 16 residues. Germline V gene data show CDR1 as LGHDT and CDR2 as YNNKEL (reference sequence). The CDR3 here is CASSQRGGHYNSPLHF. The CDR3 DNA reads as TGTGCCAGCAGCCAGCGGGGGGGGCACTATAATTCACCCCTCCACTTT.

The chain combines TRBV6-2 or TRBV6-3 with TRBJ2-2; 8 nucleotides align to TRBD2. The V and J ends lost 4 bases and 2 bases, in that order; junction bases with no gene match: 15. The CDR3 extends over 19 amino acids. Germline loops: CDR1 MNHEY, CDR2 SVGEGT. CDR3 amino acids: CASSFPLLRGGRNTGELFF. CDR3 DNA: TGTGCCAGCAGTTTCCCCCTCCTTCGGGGGGGGAGAAACACCGGGGAGCTGTTTTTT.

V and J are TRBV7-9 and TRBJ1-1; possible D gene TRBD1, 5 bases. From germline, CDR1 is SEHNR and CDR2 FQNEAQ (reference sequence). Trimming removed 4 bases from V and 5 bases from J, with 14 bases in between. CDR3 length: 14 residues. CDR3 sequence reads: CASSSPGGRTEAFF. The CDR3 nucleotides read TGTGCCAGCAGCTCCCCGGGGGGTAGAACTGAAGCTTTCTTT.

The rearrangement joins TRBV28 to TRBJ1-3; 9 nucleotides match TRBD1. J was trimmed by 5 bases and V by 5 bases; bases with no gene match: 4. Germline V gene data show CDR1 as MDHEN and CDR2 as SYDVKM. The CDR3 is 14 amino acids. Here the CDR3 DNA reads TGTGCCAGCAGTCCCGACAGGGGGAGAAACACCATATATTTT. Translated: CASSPDRGRNTIYF. Supplemented by reference TRBV28 and TRBJ1-3, the full variable domain reads DVKVTQSSRYLVKRTGEKVFLECVQDMDHENMFWYRQDPGLGLRLIYFSYDVKMKEKGDIPEGYSVSREKKERFSLILESASTNQTSMYLCASSPDRGRNTIYFGEGSWLTVV.

The chain uses TRBV7-9 and TRBJ2-7, with D possibly matching TRBD2 (5 bases). Germline V gene sequence: CDR1 SEHNR, CDR2 FQNEAQ (reference sequence). This CDR3 is built from 13 residues. Trimming shortened V by 3 bases and J by 4 bases, and 10 bases separated the two germline ends. In DNA form, the CDR3 reads TGTGCCAGCAGCTTGGTCGGCGGGTACGAGCAGTACTTC. Residues: CASSLVGGYEQYF.

V gene TRBV19 combines with J gene TRBJ2-7; no definite D call. CDR3 length equals 14 residues. The V end was cut by 1 base, the J end by 0 bases, with 7 bases between. Germline assignment: CDR1 LNHDA and CDR2 SQIVND (reference sequence). CDR3 bases: TGTGCCAGTAGTATAGCCATGAGCTCCTACGAGCAGTACTTC. It codes for CASSIAMSSYEQYF.

Of note for this clone: One junction end does not reproduce the germline sequence, and a read error may be involved. The J gene is TRBJ1-3, the V gene TRBV6-1, with D maybe TRBD1 (5 bases). Per germline, CDR1 MNHNS and CDR2 SASEGT. This CDR3 contains 14 residues. CDR3 DNA: TGTGCCAGCAGGGAAGGGGCGCGGGGAAACACCATATATTTT. This codes for CASREGARGNTIYF.

The V call is TRBV9, the J call TRBJ2-7; D possibly uses TRBD1 or TRBD2 (6 bases each). The CDR3 is made up of 12 amino acids. V was shortened by 4 bases and J by 9 bases, with 14 bases between the two germline ends. Germline CDR1 SGDLS, CDR2 YYNGEE. CDR3 sequence: CASSPTEGGQYF. The CDR3 bases are TGTGCCAGCAGCCCCACAGAGGGGGGGCAGTACTTC.

The rearrangement uses TRBV28 and TRBJ2-3, with D possibly being TRBD1 or TRBD2 (5 bases each). Germline V gene data show CDR1 as MDHEN and CDR2 as SYDVKM. Trimming took 6 bases from V and 1 from J, leaving 14 bases between them. The length of the CDR3 is 15 residues. This chain's CDR3 is CASSLPGQRTDTQYF. The CDR3 DNA sequence: TGTGCCAGCAGCCTACCGGGGCAGCGCACAGATACGCAGTATTTT.

The chain couples TRBV19 to TRBJ2-6; a possible D gene is TRBD1 (6 bases). V lost 2 bases and J lost 2, with 13 bases in between. From germline, CDR1 is LNHDA and CDR2 SQIVND (reference sequence). The CDR3 covers 17 residues. Written as DNA, the CDR3 is TGTGCCAGTAGTATACTACAGGGTACTGCTGGGGCCAACGTCCTGACTTTC. It yields the protein CASSILQGTAGANVLTF.

CDR3 amino acids: CASRDTGSTEAFF. CDR3 DNA sequence: TGTGCCAGCAGAGATACAGGGAGCACTGAAGCTTTCTTT. V gene TRBV6-5 combines with J gene TRBJ1-1; D possibly corresponds to TRBD1 (6 bases). Between the trimmed V and J ends, which lost 6 bases and 4 bases, there was a span of 12 bases. This CDR3 is built from 13 residues. Germline V CDR1 and CDR2: MNHEY, SVGAGI.

The V and J genes are TRBV6-1 and TRBJ2-7; the match to TRBD2 covers 9 bases. In germline, CDR1 is MNHNS, CDR2 SASEGT. With 2 bases clipped from V and 5 bases from J, the junction kept 13 bases outside the gene matches. The CDR3 is 17 amino acids. The CDR3 protein is CASSELAGGPQDDEQYF. In DNA form, the CDR3 reads TGTGCCAGCAGTGAATTGGCGGGGGGGCCGCAGGACGACGAGCAGTACTTC.

The chain links TRBV19 to TRBJ2-1, with D perhaps TRBD2 (7 bases). V was clipped by 2 bases and J by 8 bases, with 16 bases between them. The length of the CDR3 is 15 residues. Looked up from germline, CDR1 is LNHDA and CDR2 is SQIVND (reference sequence). The CDR3 region has the DNA TGTGCCAGTAGTATAAGGGCTTGGGGGGGCGATGAGCAGTTCTTC. This codes for CASSIRAWGGDEQFF. The whole variable domain, filled in from reference TRBV19 and TRBJ2-1, reads DGGITQSPKYLFRKEGQNVTLSCEQNLNHDAMYWYRQDPGQGLRLIYYSQIVNDFQKGDIAEGYSVSREKKESFPLTVTSAQKNPTAFYLCASSIRAWGGDEQFFGPGTRLTVL.

This clone was detected a few times. The chain has TRBV7-6 and TRBJ2-7; a possible D gene is TRBD2 (5 bases). CDR1 is SGHVS and CDR2 is FNYEAQ in the germline V gene. V gave up 4 bases and J gave up 6 bases, with 10 bases separating them. The CDR3 loop spans 12 amino acids. CDR3 residues: CASSSRDSEQYF. Written as DNA, the CDR3 is TGTGCCAGCAGCTCCCGGGATAGCGAGCAGTACTTC.

This chain joins TRBV7-2 and TRBJ1-5; 7 bases agree with TRBD1. Per the germline V gene, CDR1 is SGHTA and CDR2 is FQGNSA. The J segment lost 6 bases and the V segment lost 2 bases, leaving 7 bases of the junction unmatched. The CDR3 has 15 amino acids. CDR3 region: CASSLRKGASQPQHF. The CDR3 DNA is TGTGCCAGCAGCTTACGTAAGGGGGCGAGTCAGCCCCAGCATTTT. Full variable domain (remainder filled in from reference TRBV7-2 and TRBJ1-5): GAGVSQSPSNKVTEKGKDVELRCDPISGHTALYWYRQSLGQGLEFLIYFQGNSAPDKSGLPSDRFSAERTGGSVSTLTIQRTQQEDSAVYLCASSLRKGASQPQHFGDGTRLSIL.

This chain uses TRBV6-1 with TRBJ1-1, with TRBD1 identical over 9 bases. V was clipped by 2 bases and J by 5 bases; unmatched bases: 6. This CDR3 region has 15 residues. Germline V gives CDR1 MNHNS, CDR2 SASEGT. CDR3 in amino acids: CASSENRGLSTEAFF. Written as DNA, the CDR3 is TGTGCCAGCAGTGAAAACAGGGGGCTTTCGACTGAAGCTTTCTTT.

The chain uses TRBV5-1 and TRBJ2-7; D is perhaps TRBD1 (6 bases). The CDR3 runs 15 residues. Germline CDR1 and CDR2: SGHRS and YFSETQ. Trimming took off 0 bases at V and 5 bases at J, with 15 bases between the two ends. The CDR3 DNA follows: TGCGCCAGCAGCTTGGGGCAGGGGTTTTTTGACGAGCAGTACTTC. This gives the protein CASSLGQGFFDEQYF.

In DNA form, the CDR3 reads TGTGCCAGCTCAGCGGACAGGGCCAAAGTGAACACTGAAGCTTTCTTT. Translating gives CASSADRAKVNTEAFF. The rearrangement links TRBV18 to TRBJ1-1; TRBD1 agrees at 8 bases. Per germline, CDR1 KGHSH and CDR2 LQKENI. The J segment lost 0 bases and the V segment lost 5 bases, leaving 8 bases of the junction unmatched. This CDR3 has 16 amino acids.

The rearrangement joins TRBV5-1 to TRBJ1-1; 7 nucleotides align to TRBD1. This CDR3 has 13 residues. Germline assignment: CDR1 SGHRS and CDR2 YFSETQ. V lost 4 bases, J lost 6 bases, and 6 bases stayed unmatched. In DNA, the CDR3 is TGCGCCAGCAGCGACAGGGTACCCCCTGAAGCTTTCTTT. This codes for CASSDRVPPEAFF.